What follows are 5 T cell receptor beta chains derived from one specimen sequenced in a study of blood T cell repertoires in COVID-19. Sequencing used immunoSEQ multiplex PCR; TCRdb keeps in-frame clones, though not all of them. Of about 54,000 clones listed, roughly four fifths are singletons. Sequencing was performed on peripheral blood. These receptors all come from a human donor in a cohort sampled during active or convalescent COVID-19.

The CDR3, as DNA: TGTGCCAGCAATTTGGGGACAGCCTACGAGCAGTACTTC. It specifies CASNLGTAYEQYF. V gene TRBV5-5 combines with J gene TRBJ2-7; 7 nucleotides match TRBD1. This CDR3 comprises 13 residues. The ends lost 6 bases at V and 2 bases at J; junction bases unmatched: 5. Germline V gene lookup returns CDR1 SGHKS and CDR2 YYEKEE (reference sequence).

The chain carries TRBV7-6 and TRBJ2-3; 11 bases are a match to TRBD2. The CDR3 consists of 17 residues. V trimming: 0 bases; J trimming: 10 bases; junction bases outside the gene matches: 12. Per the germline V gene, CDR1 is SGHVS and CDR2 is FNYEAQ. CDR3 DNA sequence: TGTGCCAGCAGCTTAGCTGGGATTAGCGGGGGGGCCAATCCGCAGTATTTT. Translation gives CASSLAGISGGANPQYF. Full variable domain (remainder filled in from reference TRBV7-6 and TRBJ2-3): GAGVSQSPRYKVTKRGQDVALRCDPISGHVSLYWYRQALGQGPEFLTYFNYEAQQDKSGLPNDRFSAERPEGSISTLTIQRTEQRDSAMYRCASSLAGISGGANPQYFGPGTRLTVL.

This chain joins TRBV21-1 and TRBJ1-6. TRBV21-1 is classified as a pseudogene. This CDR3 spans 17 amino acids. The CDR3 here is CASSREGPLSFNSPLHF. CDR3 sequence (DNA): TGTGCCAGCAGCCGGGAGGGGCCTCTTTCCTTTAATTCACCCCTCCACTTT.

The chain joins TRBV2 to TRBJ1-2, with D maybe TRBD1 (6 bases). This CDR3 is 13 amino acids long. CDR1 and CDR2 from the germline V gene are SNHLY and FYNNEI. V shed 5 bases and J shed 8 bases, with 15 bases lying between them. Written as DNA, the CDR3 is TGTGCCAGCAGTTCCGAGGGGGTCGGGGGCTACACCTTC. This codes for CASSSEGVGGYTF.

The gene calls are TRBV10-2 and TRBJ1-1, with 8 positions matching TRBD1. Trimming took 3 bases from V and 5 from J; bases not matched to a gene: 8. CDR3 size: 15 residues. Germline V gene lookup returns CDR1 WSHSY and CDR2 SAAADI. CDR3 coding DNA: TGCGCCAGCAGTGACTTTCGGACAGGGAGGACTGAAGCTTTCTTT. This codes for CASSDFRTGRTEAFF.